This T cell receptor beta chain was sequenced in a study of beta chain features in type 1 diabetes. The sequenced template was cDNA made from the entire isolated RNA. For naive, central memory and regulatory T cell samples, reads averaged about 3.7 million. This table comes from immunoSEQ multiplex PCR, and its TCRdb copy is limited to in-frame clones, with some not included. Among about 900,000 clones, 17% were seen once, and the ten largest hold around 0.02%. Trimming shortened V by 7 bases and J by 5 bases, and 18 bases separated the two germline ends. CDR3 length equals 15 residues. Germline CDR1 and CDR2: MDHEN and SYDVKM.

Sequenced material: naive CD4+ T cells from blood. The source of this sequence is a woman under 30 in good health. The rearrangement links TRBV28 to TRBJ2-4; no definite D call. The DNA of the CDR3 is TGTGCCAGCACCCGGGCCAGTGGTTCGGAAAACATTCAGTACTTC. Protein product: CASTRASGSENIQYF.